The 15 T cell receptor beta chains below come from one sample, sequenced in a study of neurological immune-mediated disorders. TCRdb analysed the 5' RACE reads with MiXCR anew, one entry per CDR3 protein. The top ten clones hold 7.1% of a sample with more than 50,000 distinct CDR3 sequences, roughly 3.5% of them seen once. Sequenced input: PBMCs. These receptors were obtained from a woman aged 55-69 years with multiple sclerosis.

This clonotype appeared many times. This chain connects TRBV28 to TRBJ2-5; no firm D call. Germline V gene sequence: CDR1 MDHEN, CDR2 SYDVKM. The CDR3 totals 17 residues. The V end was cut by 5 bases, the J end by 5 bases, with 24 bases between. The CDR3 DNA sequence: TGTGCCAGCAGTCATTTTATCAAGGTTAAGAGATTGGAGACCCAGTACTTC. Translated, it gives CASSHFIKVKRLETQYF.

There are many counts of this clonotype. The chain links TRBV7-8 to TRBJ1-5; no clear D. Trimming removed 2 bases at V and 5 bases at J, with 10 bases between. The CDR3 extends over 14 amino acids. Germline V gene lookup returns CDR1 SGHVS and CDR2 FQNEAQ. The CDR3 region is CASSLYGSDQPQHF. The CDR3 nucleotides are TGTGCCAGCAGCTTATATGGGTCGGATCAGCCCCAGCATTTT. Full variable domain (missing parts from reference TRBV7-8 and TRBJ1-5): GAGVSQSPRYKVAKRGQDVALRCDPISGHVSLFWYQQALGQGPEFLTYFQNEAQLDKSGLPSDRFFAERPEGSVSTLKIQRTQQEDSAVYLCASSLYGSDQPQHFGDGTRLSIL.

This clonotype has at least ten counts. The V and J genes are TRBV15 and TRBJ2-6; the D gene is possibly TRBD1 (6 bases). Germline lookup yields CDR1 LNHNV and CDR2 YYDKDF (reference sequence). The CDR3 spans 16 residues. Trimming shortened V by 1 base and J by 2 bases, and 9 bases separated the two germline ends. Written as DNA, the CDR3 is TGTGCCACCAGCAGAGGGAAGGGGGCTGGGGCCAACGTCCTGACTTTC. The encoded protein is CATSRGKGAGANVLTF.

The chain combines TRBV28 with TRBJ1-5; D uncertain. From germline, CDR1 is MDHEN and CDR2 SYDVKM. The CDR3 is made up of 13 amino acids. V lost 4 bases, J lost 7 bases, and 11 bases lay in between. Here the CDR3 reads CASSWSGTQPQHF. The CDR3 DNA follows: TGTGCCAGCAGTTGGTCGGGAACCCAGCCCCAGCATTTT.

In its sample, this clonotype was seen many times. The J gene is TRBJ2-3, the V gene TRBV9, with D possibly being TRBD2 (5 bases). Germline V gives CDR1 SGDLS, CDR2 YYNGEE. The CDR3 is made up of 14 amino acids. The V end lost 0 bases, the J end lost 6 bases, and 11 bases lay between the germline ends. DNA of the CDR3: TGTGCCAGCAGCGTAGGAACTAGTAGGGATACGCAGTATTTT. Translation gives CASSVGTSRDTQYF.

This clonotype appeared many times. This chain uses TRBV5-5 with TRBJ2-7; no clear D. This CDR3 is 14 amino acids long. Deletions cut 2 bases from V and 0 bases from J, with 9 bases between. Germline values: CDR1 SGHKS, CDR2 YYEKEE (reference sequence). The chain's CDR3 is CASSLRVSSYEQYF. CDR3 DNA sequence: TGTGCCAGCAGCTTAAGAGTCTCCTCCTACGAGCAGTACTTC. Complete variable domain (other parts from reference TRBV5-5 and TRBJ2-7): DAGVTQSPTHLIKTRGQQVTLRCSPISGHKSVSWYQQVLGQGPQFIFQYYEKEERGRGNFPDRFSARQFPNYSSELNVNALLLGDSALYLCASSLRVSSYEQYFGPGTRLTVT.

This clonotype was counted between two and nine times. For the CDR3, the DNA is TGCAGTGCTAGGCGTATCTCTGGAAACACCATATATTTT. This gives the protein CSARRISGNTIYF. This chain connects TRBV20-1 to TRBJ1-3; no clear D. V lost 3 bases, J lost 0 bases, and 6 bases lay in between. Germline V gives CDR1 DFQATT, CDR2 SNEGSKA (reference sequence). The CDR3 contains 13 residues.

This clonotype was counted many times. J is TRBJ2-5 and V is TRBV10-1, with no clear D. CDR1 and CDR2 from the germline V gene are WNHNN and SYGVQD (reference sequence). The ends were cut back, 2 bases at V and 1 base at J, with 5 bases in the middle. The CDR3 extends over 13 amino acids. In DNA form, the CDR3 reads TGCGCCAGCAGTGAGGGGGTCCAAGAGACCCAGTACTTC. Residues: CASSEGVQETQYF.

This clonotype was found many times. The chain combines TRBV28 with TRBJ2-7, with no clear D. Trimming removed 2 bases from V and 6 bases from J, with 11 bases in between. The length of the CDR3 is 13 residues. The V gene's germline CDR1 is MDHEN and CDR2 SYDVKM. CDR3: CASSLILLREQYF. The CDR3 DNA sequence: TGTGCCAGCAGTTTAATACTCCTCCGCGAGCAGTACTTC.

This clonotype was seen ten or more times. The chain employs TRBV4-2 and TRBJ2-7; D is uncertain. This CDR3 region has 12 residues. CDR1 and CDR2 from the germline V gene are LGHNA and YNFKEQ. With 3 bases removed from V and 3 bases from J, the gap between germline ends came to 6 bases. CDR3 protein: CASSQPNYEQYF. The CDR3 nucleotides read TGTGCCAGCAGCCAGCCCAACTACGAGCAGTACTTC.

This clonotype was seen repeatedly, ten times or more. J is TRBJ2-2 and V is TRBV24-1; 13 nucleotides match TRBD2. Trimming took 4 bases from V and 4 from J; bases not matched to a gene: 5. Germline CDR1 KGHDR, CDR2 SFDVKD. This CDR3 is built from 17 residues. Written as DNA, the CDR3 is TGTGCCACCAGTGAGGGGACTAGCGGGGTCGGCACCGGGGAGCTGTTTTTT. Its translation is CATSEGTSGVGTGELFF.

The sample holds many counts of this clonotype. The CDR3 here is CASSLEGAVTFNEQFF. The CDR3 nucleotides read TGTGCCAGCAGTTTAGAGGGGGCAGTCACCTTTAATGAGCAGTTCTTC. The chain couples TRBV12-3 or TRBV12-4 to TRBJ2-1, with 7 bases matching TRBD1. The CDR3 totals 16 residues. The ends lost 1 base at V and 7 bases at J; junction bases unmatched: 10.

In this sample, this clonotype turned up many times. The CDR3: CASRPGLAETYEQYF. The CDR3, as DNA: TGCGCCAGCAGACCGGGACTAGCGGAAACCTACGAGCAGTACTTC. The chain couples TRBV5-1 to TRBJ2-7; 11 nucleotides match TRBD2. Germline-derived CDR1 and CDR2 are SGHRS and YFSETQ. J was trimmed by 2 bases and V by 5 bases; bases with no gene match: 6. There are 15 residues in the CDR3.

This clonotype appeared a few times. The J gene is TRBJ2-3, the V gene TRBV19; D is undetermined. The germline V gene has CDR1 LNHDA and CDR2 SQIVND (reference sequence). The CDR3 sequence is 12 residues long. Trimming removed 0 bases at V and 3 bases at J, with 1 base between. This CDR3 reads CASSIETDTQYF. The CDR3 DNA is TGTGCCAGTAGTATAGAGACAGATACGCAGTATTTT.

In this sample, this clonotype turned up many times. The chain joins TRBV20-1 to TRBJ1-2; D unclear. Germline CDR1 DFQATT, CDR2 SNEGSKA (reference sequence). Deletions cut 0 bases from V and 8 bases from J, with 7 bases between. This CDR3 is 11 amino acids long. The CDR3 nucleotides read TGCAGTGCTAGAGAGTATCAGGGCTACACCTTC. It codes for CSAREYQGYTF.